This T cell receptor beta chain derives from a study of blood T cells in healthy people across ages. Across the study: Capture via template switching afforded approximately one barcoded beta molecule per two T cells.

The table lists this clonotype with a few counts. For the second PCR, which ran for roughly 6 to 12 cycles, a sample-barcoded 5' primer and a J-beta primer mix were used. Each of the cDNA molecules was tagged by a template-switch adaptor with 12 random nucleotides. TCRdb reanalysed the 5' RACE reads using MiXCR and keeps one entry per CDR3 protein. The repertoire includes 1.5 million to 2 million distinct CDR3 sequences, around 50% of them detected once, and 2.1% sits in the top ten. V shed 7 bases, J shed 7 bases, and the junction held 18 bases outside the gene matches. Germline CDR1 reads MNHEY; CDR2 reads SVGEGT. The CDR3 is made up of 16 amino acids.

The genes are TRBV6-2 or TRBV6-3 and TRBJ1-2; 7 bases are shared with TRBD1. The receptor was isolated from a woman aged 40 to 49 in good health. The sequenced sample consisted of blood. CDR3 in amino acids: CASTDGQYRGESGYTF. The CDR3 DNA reads as TGTGCCAGCACCGACGGCCAGTACAGGGGTGAGAGTGGCTACACCTTC.